These 18 T cell receptor beta chains came from one sample sequenced in a study of cytomegalovirus exposure and HLA in healthy donors. PCR amplification relied on 60 Vbeta primers (plus 13 Jbeta primers). The protocol was immunoSEQ multiplex PCR, while the TCRdb copy is restricted to in-frame clones and leaves out a portion. Of around 100,000 clones listed, 6.5% to 8% are singletons. Sequences were obtained from PBMCs. The source of these receptors is a middle-aged man in good health and CMV-seronegative.

This clone was counted between two and nine times. Other DNA variants within this sample encode the same CDR3. V usage is TRBV15 and J usage is TRBJ1-5; D uncertain. The CDR3 is made up of 15 amino acids. Germline CDR1 is LNHNV and CDR2 is YYDKDF (reference sequence). V lost 0 bases and J lost 6, with 12 bases in between. CDR3 residues: CATSRDALRGQPQHF. The CDR3 DNA follows: TGTGCCACCAGCAGAGACGCACTCCGAGGTCAGCCCCAGCATTTT.

This clone showed up just a few times. The chain couples TRBV11-2 to TRBJ2-7; no definite D call. Germline-derived CDR1 and CDR2 are SGHAT and FQNNGV. This CDR3 contains 14 residues. Trimming stripped 3 bases from V and 0 bases from J, with 9 bases between. CDR3 sequence (DNA): TGTGCCAGCAGCTTTTTTGACACCTCCTACGAGCAGTACTTC. Translated: CASSFFDTSYEQYF.

The table lists this clone with a few counts. The chain couples TRBV5-1 to TRBJ2-2; D is unclear. CDR3 size: 12 residues. V gave up 4 bases and J gave up 2 bases, with 3 bases separating them. Looked up from germline, CDR1 is SGHRS and CDR2 is YFSETQ. CDR3 sequence: CASSLNTGELFF. CDR3 nucleotide sequence: TGCGCCAGCAGCCTAAACACCGGGGAGCTGTTTTTT. Full variable domain (rest looked up from reference TRBV5-1 and TRBJ2-2): KAGVTQTPRYLIKTRGQQVTLSCSPISGHRSVSWYQQTPGQGLQFLFEYFSETQRNKGNFPGRFSGRQFSNSRSEMNVSTLELGDSALYLCASSLNTGELFFGEGSRLTVL.

This clone occurred a few times. This sequence joins TRBV19 and TRBJ1-2; no definite D call. The germline V gene has CDR1 LNHDA and CDR2 SQIVND (reference sequence). V was pared by 7 bases and J by 5 bases, with 11 bases between. The CDR3 has 12 amino acids. The CDR3 nucleotides are TGTGCCAGTAAAGTGGCCCCATATGGCTACACCTTC. Translating it yields CASKVAPYGYTF.

The chain employs TRBV14 and TRBJ2-2, with 9 bases identical to TRBD2. Losses at the gene ends were 1 base for V and 7 bases for J; bases not matched to a gene: 1. This CDR3 comprises 14 residues. Germline CDR1 is SGHDN and CDR2 is FVKESK. CDR3 protein: CASSQGLADGELFF. The CDR3 DNA follows: TGTGCCAGCAGCCAAGGACTAGCGGACGGGGAGCTGTTTTTT.

This chain uses TRBV19 with TRBJ1-4; tentatively, D is TRBD1 (6 bases). This CDR3 is built from 14 residues. In germline, CDR1 is LNHDA, CDR2 SQIVND (reference sequence). V gave up 8 bases and J gave up 5 bases, with 15 bases separating them. This CDR3 is CASESGTRNEKLFF. In DNA form, the CDR3 reads TGTGCCAGTGAATCCGGGACAAGAAATGAAAAACTGTTTTTT.

The chain has TRBV7-9 and TRBJ2-1, with 7 bases matching TRBD2. The V segment lost 3 bases and the J segment 6 bases; nucleotides outside the gene matches: 5. Germline CDR1 and CDR2: SEHNR and FQNEAQ (reference sequence). This CDR3 region has 14 residues. The CDR3 region has the DNA TGTGCCAGCAGCTTTGGTGGGAGGGCCAATGAGCAGTTCTTC. It translates to CASSFGGRANEQFF. Using reference TRBV7-9 and TRBJ2-1 for the parts outside the CDR3, the full variable domain is DTGVSQNPRHKITKRGQNVTFRCDPISEHNRLYWYRQTLGQGPEFLTYFQNEAQLEKSRLLSDRFSAERPKGSFSTLEIQRTEQGDSAMYLCASSFGGRANEQFFGPGTRLTVL.

A few counts support this clone. DNA of the CDR3: TGCGCCAGCAGCAGACAGGGGGGAAGCTCCTACGAGCAGTACTTC. It is translated as CASSRQGGSSYEQYF. The rearrangement uses TRBV10-2 and TRBJ2-7, with 9 bases identical to TRBD1. The CDR3 contains 15 residues. Unmatched junction bases numbered 6, after V lost 6 bases and J lost 0 bases. The germline CDR1 and CDR2 sequences are WSHSY and SAAADI.

The chain carries TRBV5-8 and TRBJ2-5, with D unresolved. Germline V gene lookup returns CDR1 SGHTS and CDR2 YDEGEE. The CDR3 is made up of 14 amino acids. The ends were cut back, 4 bases at V and 0 bases at J, with 10 bases in the middle. The CDR3 bases are TGTGCCAGCAGCCTTCGAGTGTACCAAGAGACCCAGTACTTC. Translating it yields CASSLRVYQETQYF.

Only a few counts were recorded for this clone. The rearrangement links TRBV4-3 to TRBJ1-1, with 8 positions matching TRBD1. Germline CDR1 LGHNA, CDR2 YSLEER. The CDR3 length is 15 residues. V lost 0 bases and J lost 9; bases outside the gene matches: 9. The CDR3 nucleotides read TGCGCCAGCAGCCAAGAGGACAGGGCTGGCACCCAAGCTTTCTTT. It specifies CASSQEDRAGTQAFF.

This clone was detected only a few times. J is TRBJ2-1 and V is TRBV7-8, with D possibly being TRBD2 (6 bases). Deletions cut 2 bases from V and 1 base from J, with 15 bases between. Germline assignment: CDR1 SGHVS and CDR2 FQNEAQ. The CDR3 consists of 17 residues. The chain's CDR3 is CASSLTLSGLSYNEQFF. CDR3 sequence (DNA): TGTGCCAGCAGCTTAACTCTTAGCGGTTTATCCTACAATGAGCAGTTCTTC.

This clone has just a few counts. The chain couples TRBV9 to TRBJ2-3; a weak D match, TRBD1 (6 bases). Germline CDR1 and CDR2: SGDLS and YYNGEE. This CDR3 has 15 residues. Trimming left V 0 bases short and J 1 base short, with 9 bases between. The CDR3 sequence: CASSVGRGGTDTQYF. DNA of the CDR3: TGTGCCAGCAGCGTAGGCAGGGGAGGCACAGATACGCAGTATTTT.

Only a few counts were recorded for this clone. The V and J genes are TRBV9 and TRBJ2-6; D might be TRBD2 (5 bases). Germline CDR1 reads SGDLS; CDR2 reads YYNGEE. The CDR3 length is 18 residues. V was cut by 4 bases and J by 3 bases, with 20 bases left in between. As DNA, the CDR3 is TGTGCCAGCAGCCCCCGGGTAGGCTTCGAGGGTGGGGCCAACGTCCTGACTTTC. It is translated as CASSPRVGFEGGANVLTF.

This clone was observed a handful of times. This rearrangement joins TRBV11-2 to TRBJ1-3; D is possibly TRBD1 (6 bases). This CDR3 region has 14 residues. Germline CDR1 is SGHAT and CDR2 is FQNNGV. Trimming removed 5 bases at V and 4 bases at J, with 12 bases between. The CDR3 sequence: CASSLQGGGNTIYF. The CDR3 DNA follows: TGTGCCAGCAGCCTACAGGGAGGGGGAAACACCATATATTTT.

The J gene is TRBJ2-7, the V gene TRBV27, with 10 nucleotides matching TRBD2. The length of the CDR3 is 14 residues. With V trimmed by 3 bases and J by 4 bases, 3 bases remained unmatched. Germline V gene lookup returns CDR1 MNHEY and CDR2 SMNVEV (reference sequence). The CDR3 bases are TGTGCCAGCAGTTTCCAGCGGGGGGGGTACGAGCAGTACTTC. As protein: CASSFQRGGYEQYF.

This clone was seen a handful of times. The genes are TRBV7-2 and TRBJ2-5; D is unclear. The ends were cut back, 5 bases at V and 0 bases at J, with 16 bases in the middle. The CDR3 loop spans 16 amino acids. From germline, CDR1 is SGHTA and CDR2 FQGNSA. The chain's CDR3 is CASSRLVSRYQETQYF. The CDR3 DNA reads TGTGCCAGCAGCCGCCTCGTTAGCCGTTACCAAGAGACCCAGTACTTC.

This clone was seen more than once but under ten times. V is TRBV15 and J is TRBJ2-7; tentatively, D is TRBD1 (5 bases). Trimming removed 0 bases from V and 5 bases from J, with 11 bases in between. In germline, CDR1 is LNHNV, CDR2 YYDKDF (reference sequence). CDR3 length: 14 amino acids. This chain's CDR3 is CATSRDVIGDEQYF. CDR3 in DNA: TGTGCCACCAGCAGAGATGTTATAGGGGACGAGCAGTACTTC.

V and J are TRBV4-1 and TRBJ1-6; D call uncertain. Between the trimmed V and J ends, which lost 0 bases and 9 bases, there was a span of 18 bases. Germline values: CDR1 MGHRA, CDR2 YSYEKL. The CDR3 sequence is 17 residues long. Here the CDR3 reads CASSQEKARTLVSPLHF. The CDR3 nucleotides read TGCGCCAGCAGCCAAGAGAAGGCTAGGACTCTGGTTTCACCCCTCCACTTT.